Listed here are 18 T cell receptor beta chains from one sample, sequenced in a study of T cells after yellow fever vaccination. A single record per CDR3 protein comes from TCRdb applying MiXCR to the 5' RACE reads. The sample lists some 200,000 distinct CDR3 sequences, roughly 11% seen once, with approximately 34% in the top ten. Sequencing was performed on CD8+ T cells sorted from PBMCs, taken 15 days after the yellow fever booster vaccination. These receptors were collected from a man aged 18-30 years who received the YFV17D yellow fever vaccine.

In this sample, this clonotype turned up many times. The rearrangement joins TRBV6-1 to TRBJ2-3, with 9 bases that match TRBD2. The germline V gene encodes CDR1 MNHNS and CDR2 SASEGT. CDR3 length: 16 residues. The V and J ends lost 4 bases and 2 bases, in that order; junction bases with no gene match: 7. In nucleotides, the CDR3 is TGTGCCAGCAGTGCCCCTCGACTAGCGGACACAGATACGCAGTATTTT. Its translation: CASSAPRLADTDTQYF.

The V and J genes are TRBV28 and TRBJ1-2; D not resolved. Germline assignment: CDR1 MDHEN and CDR2 SYDVKM. CDR3 length: 11 residues. The V and J ends lost 4 bases and 4 bases respectively, with 4 bases between them. The CDR3 reads CASSWAYGYTF. The CDR3 nucleotides read TGTGCCAGCAGTTGGGCCTATGGCTACACCTTC.

This clonotype was observed a handful of times. The genes are TRBV20-1 and TRBJ2-7; 9 nucleotides line up with TRBD2. Trimming at V came to 1 base and at J to 0 bases, leaving 4 bases not matched to a gene. Germline CDR1 is DFQATT and CDR2 is SNEGSKA (reference sequence). The CDR3 has 15 amino acids. In nucleotides, the CDR3 is TGCAGTGCTAGAGGCCTAGCGGGGAGCTCCTACGAGCAGTACGTC. Amino acid sequence: CSARGLAGSSYEQYV.

The gene calls are TRBV4-3 and TRBJ2-5, with TRBD1 matching over 8 bases. Unmatched junction bases numbered 9, after V lost 0 bases and J lost 3 bases. The CDR3 spans 17 residues. CDR1 LGHNA and CDR2 YSLEER come from the germline V gene. CDR3 sequence (DNA): TGCGCCAGCAGCCAAGATTTCCCTGGACAGGGTAAAGAGACCCAGTACTTC. This sequence encodes CASSQDFPGQGKETQYF.

This clonotype turned up a few times. The chain carries TRBV19 and TRBJ1-2, with D maybe TRBD1 (5 bases). CDR1 and CDR2 from the germline V gene are LNHDA and SQIVND (reference sequence). V was shortened by 8 bases and J by 8 bases, with 15 bases between the two germline ends. The CDR3 covers 12 residues. For the CDR3, the DNA is TGTGCCAGTGGGCCAGGGCTCGGAGGCTACACCTTC. Protein: CASGPGLGGYTF.

This clonotype occurred a few times. This sequence joins TRBV4-1 and TRBJ1-6, with D perhaps matching TRBD1 (5 bases). CDR3 length equals 19 residues. Looked up from germline, CDR1 is MGHRA and CDR2 is YSYEKL. Between the trimmed V and J ends, which lost 2 bases and 0 bases, there was a span of 17 bases. The DNA for the CDR3 is TGCGCCAGCAGCCAACTACGGACACCTTCGGGCTCCTATAATTCACCCCTCCACTTT. This codes for CASSQLRTPSGSYNSPLHF.

The genes are TRBV20-1 and TRBJ2-3, with D unclear. V dropped 5 bases and J dropped 6 bases, with 24 bases sitting between them. The germline gives CDR1 DFQATT, CDR2 SNEGSKA (reference sequence). The CDR3 loop spans 16 amino acids. The CDR3 loop is CSASPGGAPSMDTQYF. CDR3 bases: TGCAGTGCTTCCCCCGGTGGAGCCCCTTCGATGGATACGCAGTATTTT.

The chain uses TRBV24-1 and TRBJ2-7; 7 bases match TRBD1. This CDR3 has 16 residues. Per germline, CDR1 KGHDR and CDR2 SFDVKD. V trimming: 3 bases; J trimming: 4 bases; junction bases outside the gene matches: 11. The CDR3 protein is CATSDVPGQTIYEQYF. For the CDR3, the DNA is TGTGCCACCAGTGATGTACCGGGACAGACCATTTACGAGCAGTACTTC.

There are a few counts of this clonotype. This chain links TRBV7-2 with TRBJ2-7; TRBD2 is a possible D gene (5 bases). V was pared by 5 bases and J by 0 bases, with 11 bases between. Germline loops: CDR1 SGHTA, CDR2 FQGNSA. The CDR3 runs 14 residues. The CDR3 sequence is CASSQWRSSYEQYF. The CDR3 DNA reads as TGTGCCAGCAGCCAGTGGAGGAGCTCCTACGAGCAGTACTTC.

This clonotype appeared a few times. The V and J genes are TRBV4-1 and TRBJ1-1, with D perhaps TRBD1 (5 bases). Germline V gives CDR1 MGHRA, CDR2 YSYEKL. This CDR3 has 16 residues. V dropped 1 base and J dropped 0 bases, with 12 bases sitting between them. The CDR3 sequence is CASSQVGGSVNTEAFF. CDR3 nucleotide sequence: TGCGCCAGCAGCCAAGTGGGGGGGTCGGTGAACACTGAAGCTTTCTTT.

V and J are TRBV4-1 and TRBJ2-7, with D perhaps matching TRBD1 (7 bases). Trimming shortened V by 0 bases and J by 3 bases, and 15 bases separated the two germline ends. Germline V gives CDR1 MGHRA, CDR2 YSYEKL. This CDR3 spans 16 amino acids. The CDR3 region is CASSQEKEGAGYEQYF. DNA for the CDR3: TGCGCCAGCAGCCAAGAGAAGGAGGGGGCCGGCTACGAGCAGTACTTC.

This clonotype was seen a handful of times. The chain combines TRBV4-3 with TRBJ2-3; 9 positions agree with TRBD2. Looked up from germline, CDR1 is LGHNA and CDR2 is YSLEER. With V trimmed by 1 base and J by 3 bases, 5 bases remained unmatched. The CDR3 covers 16 residues. Here the CDR3 reads CASSQGGGGETDTQYF. DNA for the CDR3: TGCGCCAGCAGCCAAGGAGGCGGGGGGGAAACAGATACGCAGTATTTT.

This clonotype was found a few times. The chain is built from TRBV7-9 and TRBJ2-1, with D unresolved. The V and J ends lost 3 bases and 5 bases respectively, with 11 bases between them. The length of the CDR3 is 14 residues. In germline, CDR1 is SEHNR, CDR2 FQNEAQ (reference sequence). The CDR3, as DNA: TGTGCCAGCAGCTTTGTAGGCCTCGACAATGAGCAGTTCTTC. Its protein is CASSFVGLDNEQFF.

This rearrangement joins TRBV2 to TRBJ2-5, with D perhaps matching TRBD2 (5 bases). V was trimmed by 0 bases and J by 1 base, leaving 12 bases between them. The CDR3 is 16 amino acids. In germline, CDR1 is SNHLY, CDR2 FYNNEI. CDR3 in DNA: TGTGCCAGCAGTGAAGCGGGAGCTATGGGCCAAGAGACCCAGTACTTC. This gives the protein CASSEAGAMGQETQYF.

This clonotype showed up just a few times. V is TRBV24-1 and J is TRBJ2-1; D is undetermined. V was shortened by 5 bases and J by 7 bases, with 11 bases between the two germline ends. The CDR3 is 13 residues long. In germline, CDR1 is KGHDR, CDR2 SFDVKD. The CDR3 bases are TGTGCCACCAGTGGCGTTACCAGGAATGAGCAGTTCTTC. The encoded protein is CATSGVTRNEQFF.

This clonotype has a handful of counts. The chain employs TRBV6-5 and TRBJ2-1; the D is unclear. This CDR3 is 13 amino acids long. Germline V gene data show CDR1 as MNHEY and CDR2 as SVGAGI. The ends were cut back, 4 bases at V and 5 bases at J, with 9 bases in the middle. The CDR3 protein is CASSSLLDNEQFF. CDR3 bases: TGTGCCAGCAGTTCCCTATTGGACAATGAGCAGTTCTTC.

Ten or more counts support this clonotype. The chain couples TRBV5-1 to TRBJ2-5; D call uncertain. V was clipped by 0 bases and J by 5 bases, with 17 bases between them. The CDR3 length is 16 residues. CDR1 is SGHRS and CDR2 is YFSETQ in the germline V gene. CDR3 loop: CASSLDGFGFRETQYF. CDR3 DNA: TGCGCCAGCAGCTTGGATGGTTTCGGGTTCCGGGAGACCCAGTACTTC.

This clonotype was counted between two and nine times. This chain connects TRBV4-2 to TRBJ2-2; the D gene is possibly TRBD2 (6 bases). In germline, CDR1 is LGHNA, CDR2 YNFKEQ. V was clipped by 0 bases and J by 2 bases, with 13 bases between them. The CDR3 is 17 amino acids. The CDR3 spells CASSQDLGGLNTGELFF. Here the CDR3 DNA reads TGTGCCAGCAGCCAAGATCTCGGAGGGTTAAACACCGGGGAGCTGTTTTTT.